This is a list of T cell receptor beta chains from one sample in a study of cytomegalovirus exposure and HLA in healthy donors. Libraries were prepared by immunoSEQ multiplex PCR; TCRdb keeps only in-frame clonotypes and omits some of them. Of about 130,000 clones detected, around 75% appear once; the ten largest clones hold 2.5% to 3.5%. Sequenced input: PBMCs. These receptors were collected from a man aged 40-49 years in good health and CMV-seronegative. Both conserved end residues are part of each CDR3.

CDR3 length	V gene	J gene	CDR3 protein
12	TRBV6-1	TRBJ1-5	CASTSDILGQHF
16	TRBV9	TRBJ2-7	CASSVDGGLSTYEQYF
15	TRBV6-5	TRBJ2-2	CASSYSGGYTGELFF
15	TRBV27	TRBJ2-3	CASSQSGRVRDTQYF
15	TRBV13	TRBJ2-1	CASSFDRSSYNEQFF
14	TRBV29-1	TRBJ2-1	CSVVDGLGYNEQFF
16	TRBV7-2	TRBJ1-4	CASSPTRVATNEKLFF
13	TRBV4-1	TRBJ2-5	CASSPTREETQYF
15	TRBV29-1	TRBJ2-5	CSVGYRNPFQETQYF
11	TRBV6-5	TRBJ2-2	CATRDTGELFF
17	TRBV18	TRBJ2-1	CASSPPNPGQGLNEQFF
14	TRBV19	TRBJ2-3	CASSIGGGTDTQYF
16	TRBV6-1	TRBJ2-5	CASSAAGGPLGETQYF
15	TRBV7-9	TRBJ2-7	CASSLGLSGGYEQYF
15	TRBV7-9	TRBJ1-2	CASSPGGGLGYGYTF
15	TRBV27	TRBJ1-2	CASSLSGRVNYGYTF
16	TRBV10-3	TRBJ1-2	CAISEGTGSFFYGYTF
15	TRBV4-3	TRBJ2-7	CASSQEGTSGYEQYF
15	TRBV7-2	TRBJ2-7	CASSLAGTNPYEQYF
16	TRBV4-3	TRBJ2-4	CASSQDLMAAVIIQYF